This entry lists 29 T cell receptor beta chains sequenced from one sample in a study of regulatory T cells in long-lasting Graves disease. Arm-PCR with iRepertoire HTBI primers amplified the CDR3 regions for these TCR beta libraries. TCRdb re-called the multiplex PCR reads through MiXCR, storing one row per CDR3 protein. The table includes about 460,000 distinct CDR3 sequences, approximately 22% detected once. Time point here: persistent/refractory GD, antithyroid drugs over 5 years with positive TRAb. Construction of the TCR library relied on RNA isolated from PBMCs. The source was peripheral blood mononuclear cells (PBMCs), collected when the disease was refractory, from a patient treated with antithyroid drugs. The origin of the receptors is a female donor with Graves disease.

There are a few counts of this clonotype. This rearrangement joins TRBV9 to TRBJ2-7; D is perhaps TRBD2 (5 bases). Germline V lookup: CDR1 SGDLS, CDR2 YYNGEE. This CDR3 has 15 amino acids. Trimming shortened V by 3 bases and J by 5 bases, and 18 bases separated the two germline ends. The CDR3 protein is CASSAGRRDFNEQYF. CDR3 coding DNA: TGTGCCAGCAGCGCCGGCCGACGGGATTTCAACGAGCAGTACTTC.

This chain uses TRBV20-1 with TRBJ1-2; D call uncertain. The germline CDR1 and CDR2 sequences are DFQATT and SNEGSKA (reference sequence). CDR3 length equals 13 residues. Trimming left V 2 bases short and J 7 bases short, with 14 bases between. CDR3 coding DNA: TGCAGTGCTAGAAGTGTTTGGGTTAGTGGCTACACCTTC. This gives the protein CSARSVWVSGYTF.

Ten or more counts support this clonotype. CDR3 nucleotides: TGTGCCAGCTGGCGGGAGAGTGGGGCCTACGAGCAGTACTTC. Translation: CASWRESGAYEQYF. The gene calls are TRBV27 and TRBJ2-7, with 7 bases fitting TRBD2. Germline CDR1 is MNHEY and CDR2 is SMNVEV (reference sequence). The CDR3 covers 14 residues. The ends lost 8 bases at V and 2 bases at J; junction bases unmatched: 9.

This clonotype has at least ten counts. The CDR3 loop reads CASSPRTSGYEQYF. CDR3 sequence (DNA): TGTGCCAGCAGTCCCCGGACTAGCGGCTACGAGCAGTACTTC. The chain recombines TRBV28 with TRBJ2-7; 10 positions agree with TRBD2. V dropped 5 bases and J dropped 3; count of bases not matched to a gene: 4. The CDR3 extends over 14 amino acids. Germline V gene lookup returns CDR1 MDHEN and CDR2 SYDVKM.

The V call is TRBV28, the J call TRBJ2-7; 11 bases agree with TRBD1. Looked up from germline, CDR1 is MDHEN and CDR2 is SYDVKM. The CDR3 totals 19 residues. V lost 3 bases, J lost 9 bases, and 22 bases stayed unmatched. CDR3 sequence: CASSFRTRTRTGGSLRQYF. In nucleotides, the CDR3 is TGTGCCAGCAGTTTTAGGACCCGTACACGGACAGGGGGCTCTCTGCGGCAGTACTTC.

The V call is TRBV5-1, the J call TRBJ1-1; a weak D match, TRBD1 (5 bases). The germline gives CDR1 SGHRS, CDR2 YFSETQ. This CDR3 is 14 amino acids long. Trimming pared 3 bases from V and 4 bases from J, leaving 13 bases between. CDR3 in DNA: TGCGCCAGCAGCTCGGCAGGGTTTTCCACTGAAGCTTTCTTT. It codes for CASSSAGFSTEAFF.

J is TRBJ2-2 and V is TRBV6-5; 12 nucleotides agree with TRBD1. The V gene end was trimmed by 0 bases and the J gene end by 0 bases; junction bases not matched to a gene: 2. The CDR3 covers 18 residues. Germline CDR1 reads MNHEY; CDR2 reads SVGAGI. CDR3 region: CASSYSGQGAANTGELFF. CDR3 DNA sequence: TGTGCCAGCAGTTACTCGGGACAGGGGGCAGCGAACACCGGGGAGCTGTTTTTT.

DNA of the CDR3: TGTGCCAGCAGCCCGGCGGGTGGGGCCAACGTCCTGACTTTC. Residues: CASSPAGGANVLTF. The V gene is TRBV11-2, the J gene TRBJ2-6, with D possibly matching TRBD2 (5 bases). V dropped 5 bases and J dropped 3 bases, with 8 bases sitting between them. The CDR3 runs to 14 residues. Germline-derived CDR1 and CDR2 are SGHAT and FQNNGV.

This clonotype was seen at least ten times. J is TRBJ1-1 and V is TRBV28; the D gene is possibly TRBD1 (6 bases). CDR1 and CDR2 from the germline V gene are MDHEN and SYDVKM. The length of the CDR3 is 15 residues. Trimming cost V 6 bases and J 8 bases, with 22 bases left between them. The CDR3: CASSPIARGAEEAFF. In DNA, the CDR3 is TGTGCCAGCAGCCCAATCGCCCGGGGGGCTGAGGAAGCTTTCTTT. The full variable domain, its missing parts supplied by reference TRBV28 and TRBJ1-1, is DVKVTQSSRYLVKRTGEKVFLECVQDMDHENMFWYRQDPGLGLRLIYFSYDVKMKEKGDIPEGYSVSREKKERFSLILESASTNQTSMYLCASSPIARGAEEAFFGQGTRLTVV.

V gene TRBV9 combines with J gene TRBJ2-2; D gene ambiguous. The CDR3 runs 14 residues. V was shortened by 4 bases and J by 7 bases, with 14 bases between the two germline ends. Germline loops: CDR1 SGDLS, CDR2 YYNGEE. CDR3 nucleotide sequence: TGTGCCAGCAGCCCTCTGGTATCCAGCGGGGAGCTGTTTTTT. Translated: CASSPLVSSGELFF.

The rearrangement joins TRBV5-1 to TRBJ1-1; 8 nucleotides align to TRBD1. CDR3 length: 15 amino acids. The V segment lost 4 bases and the J segment 3 bases; nucleotides outside the gene matches: 8. Germline V gives CDR1 SGHRS, CDR2 YFSETQ. The CDR3 DNA is TGCGCCAGCAGCCAGAAGTCAGGGGGCGACACTGAAGCTTTCTTT. Amino acids: CASSQKSGGDTEAFF.

This clonotype was found a few times. The chain uses TRBV7-8 and TRBJ1-2, with D maybe TRBD1 (5 bases). Trimming shortened V by 5 bases and J by 2 bases, and 12 bases separated the two germline ends. The germline CDR1 and CDR2 sequences are SGHVS and FQNEAQ. This CDR3 has 14 residues. The CDR3 region has the DNA TGTGCCAGCAGCCGGGGAGGACACAACTATGGCTACACCTTC. It translates to CASSRGGHNYGYTF. Together with reference TRBV7-8 and TRBJ1-2, the CDR3 gives the full variable domain: GAGVSQSPRYKVAKRGQDVALRCDPISGHVSLFWYQQALGQGPEFLTYFQNEAQLDKSGLPSDRFFAERPEGSVSTLKIQRTQQEDSAVYLCASSRGGHNYGYTFGSGTRLTVV.

This clonotype was counted at least ten times. The chain is built from TRBV7-2 and TRBJ1-2; D perhaps matches TRBD1 (5 bases). V was pared by 5 bases and J by 2 bases, with 15 bases between. The CDR3 covers 15 residues. Germline V gene data show CDR1 as SGHTA and CDR2 as FQGNSA. CDR3 DNA sequence: TGTGCCAGCAGCCGTGAGGGTGGGGCCAACTATGGCTACACCTTC. This encodes CASSREGGANYGYTF.

This chain joins TRBV5-1 and TRBJ1-6; D is undetermined. The CDR3 loop spans 14 amino acids. Trimming removed 4 bases at V and 2 bases at J, with 7 bases between. Germline V gives CDR1 SGHRS, CDR2 YFSETQ. The CDR3 spells CASSGLPYNSPLHF. The CDR3 nucleotides read TGCGCCAGCAGCGGGCTCCCCTATAATTCACCCCTCCACTTT. Full variable domain (outside the CDR3, taken from reference TRBV5-1 and TRBJ1-6): KAGVTQTPRYLIKTRGQQVTLSCSPISGHRSVSWYQQTPGQGLQFLFEYFSETQRNKGNFPGRFSGRQFSNSRSEMNVSTLELGDSALYLCASSGLPYNSPLHFGNGTRLTVT.

The chain is built from TRBV7-2 and TRBJ2-1, with 8 bases matching TRBD2. V gave up 2 bases and J gave up 0 bases; unmatched junction bases: 3. Germline V gene sequence: CDR1 SGHTA, CDR2 FQGNSA. This CDR3 region has 16 residues. This CDR3 reads CASSLQSGSSYNEQFF. As DNA, the CDR3 is TGTGCCAGCAGCTTACAAAGCGGGAGCTCCTACAATGAGCAGTTCTTC.

As regards this clonotype: A much larger clone lies a single base off, so this may be a read error. The J gene is TRBJ1-6, the V gene TRBV6-1; possible D gene TRBD1, 5 bases. The CDR3 covers 14 residues. CDR1 and CDR2 (germline): MNHNS, SASEGT. Trimming removed 7 bases from V and 8 bases from J, with 15 bases in between. The CDR3 region is CASNSQGSDSPLHF. In nucleotides, the CDR3 is TGTGCCAGCAATTCCCAGGGTTCGGATTCACCCCTCCACTTT.

The genes are TRBV3-1 and TRBJ2-3; 8 bases align to TRBD1. J lost 5 bases, V lost 4 bases, and 8 bases had no gene match. The CDR3 runs 15 residues. Germline V lookup: CDR1 LGHDT, CDR2 YNNKEL (reference sequence). The CDR3 DNA reads as TGTGCCAGCAGCCTATCGACAGGGGTGAGAGATACGCAGTATTTT. Protein sequence: CASSLSTGVRDTQYF.

In this sample, this clonotype turned up a few times. This chain connects TRBV30 to TRBJ1-1; a weak D match, TRBD1 (6 bases). Germline CDR1 and CDR2: GTSNPN and SVGIG (reference sequence). This CDR3 region has 13 residues. CDR3 DNA: TGTGCATGCGACCGGGACAAGAACACTGAAGCTTTCTTT. It translates to CACDRDKNTEAFF.

The chain couples TRBV7-2 to TRBJ1-6; D possibly corresponds to TRBD1 (6 bases). Germline CDR1 reads SGHTA; CDR2 reads FQGNSA. The CDR3 runs to 17 residues. V was clipped by 7 bases and J by 3 bases, with 19 bases between them. The CDR3 here is CASTRGPPSIYNSPLHF. The CDR3 region has the DNA TGTGCCAGCACCAGGGGACCTCCTTCGATCTATAATTCACCCCTCCACTTT.

In this sample, this clonotype turned up many times. The V and J genes are TRBV28 and TRBJ1-2, with a tentative D call TRBD1 (6 bases). The germline CDR1 and CDR2 sequences are MDHEN and SYDVKM. The CDR3 contains 13 residues. V was pared by 5 bases and J by 8 bases, with 15 bases between. CDR3 bases: TGTGCCAGCAGTCCCGCGACAGGAAGAGGCTACACCTTC. Its translation is CASSPATGRGYTF.

The rearrangement links TRBV29-1 to TRBJ2-2, with a possible D match to TRBD2 (5 bases). Germline V gene sequence: CDR1 SQVTM, CDR2 ANQGSEA. Trimming took 3 bases from V and 0 from J, leaving 17 bases between them. This CDR3 has 17 residues. In nucleotides, the CDR3 is TGCAGCGTTGAGGGTAAACTAGACGGAGCGAACACCGGGGAGCTGTTTTTT. Amino acid sequence: CSVEGKLDGANTGELFF.

A word on this clonotype: One junction end does not reproduce the germline sequence, and a read error may be involved. In DNA form, the CDR3 reads TGCGCCAGCAGCCAAGGAAGAGGTTACGAGCAGTGCTTC. Amino acid sequence: CASSQGRGYEQCF. This chain connects TRBV4-1 to TRBJ2-7, with D uncertain. The germline CDR1 and CDR2 sequences are MGHRA and YSYEKL. This CDR3 comprises 13 residues.

The chain recombines TRBV18 with TRBJ2-7; TRBD1 matches 7 bases. With 4 bases clipped from V and 3 bases from J, the junction kept 9 bases outside the gene matches. Germline CDR1 KGHSH, CDR2 LQKENI. The CDR3 spans 15 residues. The CDR3 coding sequence is TGTGCCAGCTCACGGGACAGTAGGGGTGTCTACGAGCAGTACTTC. Its translation: CASSRDSRGVYEQYF.

This clonotype was observed at least ten times. The chain joins TRBV28 to TRBJ1-1; TRBD1 matches at 7 bases. CDR3 length: 14 amino acids. V dropped 6 bases and J dropped 4; count of bases not matched to a gene: 8. Germline CDR1 and CDR2: MDHEN and SYDVKM. The CDR3 sequence: CASRESRGRTEAFF. CDR3 DNA sequence: TGTGCCAGCAGAGAGAGTAGGGGGCGCACTGAAGCTTTCTTT.

The table lists this clonotype with a few counts. The chain recombines TRBV27 with TRBJ2-2; possibly TRBD1 for D (6 bases). Germline V CDR1 and CDR2: MNHEY, SMNVEV (reference sequence). V was trimmed by 2 bases and J by 0 bases, leaving 7 bases between them. This CDR3 has 15 amino acids. The DNA for the CDR3 is TGTGCCAGCAGTTTAAAGGGGGCGAACACCGGGGAGCTGTTTTTT. Translating gives CASSLKGANTGELFF.

This clonotype was detected many times. The chain is built from TRBV28 and TRBJ1-2; TRBD1 matches 7 bases. The germline CDR1 and CDR2 sequences are MDHEN and SYDVKM. V trimming: 6 bases; J trimming: 4 bases; junction bases outside the gene matches: 8. The CDR3 runs 14 residues. This chain's CDR3 is CASSPGTEIYGYTF. Here the CDR3 DNA reads TGTGCCAGCAGCCCCGGGACAGAAATCTATGGCTACACCTTC.

This clonotype was seen only a few times. This sequence joins TRBV7-9 and TRBJ2-7, with TRBD2 as a possible D gene (6 bases). Trimming left V 5 bases short and J 3 bases short, with 17 bases between. The germline V gene encodes CDR1 SEHNR and CDR2 FQNEAQ (reference sequence). The CDR3 is 15 residues long. CDR3 nucleotides: TGTGCCAGCAGCCCCAAGGGTCTGACTAGCTACGAGCAGTACTTC. As protein: CASSPKGLTSYEQYF. The full variable domain, its missing parts supplied by reference TRBV7-9 and TRBJ2-7, is DTGVSQNPRHKITKRGQNVTFRCDPISEHNRLYWYRQTLGQGPEFLTYFQNEAQLEKSRLLSDRFSAERPKGSFSTLEIQRTEQGDSAMYLCASSPKGLTSYEQYFGPGTRLTVT.

The chain carries TRBV5-1 and TRBJ2-7; 7 nucleotides align to TRBD2. V lost 3 bases, J lost 5 bases, and 14 bases stayed unmatched. This CDR3 spans 16 amino acids. The germline V gene has CDR1 SGHRS and CDR2 YFSETQ. CDR3 region: CASSSRLAAQVDEQYF. CDR3 in DNA: TGCGCCAGCAGCTCCCGACTAGCTGCTCAAGTCGACGAGCAGTACTTC.

Worth noting for this clonotype: A much larger clone lies one base from this, so it may be a read error. V is TRBV7-2 and J is TRBJ1-1, with D perhaps TRBD1 (6 bases). This CDR3 is built from 14 residues. The germline gives CDR1 SGHTA, CDR2 FQGNSA. The CDR3 is CVSSRGGGKTEAFF. The CDR3 DNA is TGTGTCAGCAGTCGCGGTGGGGGCAAAACTGAAGCTTTCTTT.